This TCR beta chain was found in a study of monozygotic twins with cystic fibrosis. As to this clone: Its antigen remains unknown.

CDR1 is MDHEN and CDR2 is SYDVKM in the germline V gene. The CDR3 has 14 amino acids. The V and J ends lost 3 bases and 0 bases respectively, with 7 bases between them. Some clones are missing from TCRdb's copy, which holds only in-frame ones; the method was immunoSEQ multiplex PCR. The sample has approximately 28,000 clones; approximately 86% are singletons. General study points: Age, concordance and disease severity did not associate with shared CDR3 numbers.

The sequenced sample consisted of blood. This sequence was found in a girl aged 2 to 10 with cystic fibrosis. V gene TRBV28 combines with J gene TRBJ2-3; unclear D gene. CDR3 sequence (DNA): TGTGCCAGCAGTTTCAGAGCTAGCACAGATACGCAGTATTTT. Its protein product is CASSFRASTDTQYF. The variable domain in full, completed from reference TRBV28 and TRBJ2-3, reads DVKVTQSSRYLVKRTGEKVFLECVQDMDHENMFWYRQDPGLGLRLIYFSYDVKMKEKGDIPEGYSVSREKKERFSLILESASTNQTSMYLCASSFRASTDTQYFGPGTRLTVL.